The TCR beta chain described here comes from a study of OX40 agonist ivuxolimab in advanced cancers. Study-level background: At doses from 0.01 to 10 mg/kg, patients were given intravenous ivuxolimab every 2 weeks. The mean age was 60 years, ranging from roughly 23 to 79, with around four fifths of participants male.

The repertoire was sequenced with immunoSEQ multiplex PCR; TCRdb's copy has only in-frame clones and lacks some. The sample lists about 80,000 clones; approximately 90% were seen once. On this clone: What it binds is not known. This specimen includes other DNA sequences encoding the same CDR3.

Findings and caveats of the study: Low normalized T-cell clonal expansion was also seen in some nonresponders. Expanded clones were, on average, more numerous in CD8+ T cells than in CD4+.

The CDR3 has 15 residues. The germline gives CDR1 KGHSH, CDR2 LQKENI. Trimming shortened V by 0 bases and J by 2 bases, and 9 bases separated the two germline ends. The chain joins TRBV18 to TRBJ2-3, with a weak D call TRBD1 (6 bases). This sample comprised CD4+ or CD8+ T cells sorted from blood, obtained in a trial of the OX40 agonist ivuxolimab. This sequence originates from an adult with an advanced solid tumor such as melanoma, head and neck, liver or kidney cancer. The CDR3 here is CASSPPGAHTDTQYF. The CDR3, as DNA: TGTGCCAGCTCACCACCGGGGGCTCACACAGATACGCAGTATTTT. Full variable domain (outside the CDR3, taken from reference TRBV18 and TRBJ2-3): NAGVMQNPRHLVRRRGQEARLRCSPMKGHSHVYWYRQLPEEGLKFMVYLQKENIIDESGMPKERFSAEFPKEGPSILRIQQVVRGDSAAYFCASSPPGAHTDTQYFGPGTRLTVL.